One sample yielded the 14 T cell receptor beta chains listed below, sequenced in a study of blood T cell repertoires in COVID-19. The protocol was immunoSEQ multiplex PCR, while the TCRdb copy is restricted to in-frame clones and leaves out a portion. The repertoire holds approximately 200,000 clones, about 88% seen once, with roughly 4.9% in the top ten. Sequencing was done on a sample of PBMCs or T cells enriched from blood (not recorded which). The receptors originated from a woman aged 30 to 39 who had been exposed to COVID-19.

The chain is built from TRBV6-5 and TRBJ2-1; TRBD2 matches 11 bases. V lost 11 bases, J lost 8 bases, and 8 bases stayed unmatched. The CDR3 is 13 residues long. CDR1 is MNHEY and CDR2 is SVGAGI in the germline V gene. CDR3 loop: CASSSGGPYEQFF. The CDR3 bases are TGTGCCTCTTCTAGCGGGGGGCCGTATGAGCAGTTCTTC.

This clone was seen a handful of times. The chain has TRBV2 and TRBJ1-2; D ambiguous. In germline, CDR1 is SNHLY, CDR2 FYNNEI. V was clipped by 2 bases and J by 8 bases, with 12 bases between them. CDR3 length equals 13 residues. CDR3 protein: CASSERGEGGYTF. The CDR3 coding sequence is TGTGCCAGCAGTGAACGGGGAGAAGGGGGCTACACCTTC.

This clone was picked up one time. The V gene is TRBV5-8, the J gene TRBJ1-5; possible D gene TRBD1, 5 bases. In germline, CDR1 is SGHTS, CDR2 YDEGEE. V was clipped by 2 bases and J by 6 bases, with 12 bases between them. This CDR3 is built from 14 residues. CDR3 sequence: CASSFGGVGQPQHF. CDR3 in DNA: TGTGCCAGCAGCTTCGGGGGGGTCGGTCAGCCCCAGCATTTT.

CDR3 region: CASRPSGGAGETQYF. Written as DNA, the CDR3 is TGTGCCAGCAGACCGAGCGGGGGGGCCGGAGAGACCCAGTACTTC. V usage is TRBV3-1 (or the pseudogene TRBV3-2) and J usage is TRBJ2-5; 10 nucleotides align to TRBD2. This CDR3 region has 15 residues. J lost 4 bases, V lost 6 bases, and 8 bases had no gene match. The germline V gene encodes CDR1 LGHDT and CDR2 YNNKEL (reference sequence).

The chain couples TRBV19 to TRBJ1-5; tentatively, D is TRBD1 (5 bases). Trimming shortened V by 5 bases and J by 4 bases, and 12 bases separated the two germline ends. The CDR3 runs 14 residues. In germline, CDR1 is LNHDA, CDR2 SQIVND (reference sequence). CDR3 sequence reads: CASSFGTVNQPQHF. Written as DNA, the CDR3 is TGTGCCAGTAGTTTTGGGACTGTAAATCAGCCCCAGCATTTT.

This clone has more than one count but fewer than ten. The chain recombines TRBV19 with TRBJ2-4; 11 nucleotides match TRBD1. The junction had 15 bases not matched to a gene; V was cut back by 5 bases and J by 0 bases. The CDR3 spans 20 residues. The germline CDR1 and CDR2 sequences are LNHDA and SQIVND (reference sequence). DNA for the CDR3: TGTGCCAGTAGTCTACGAATTGGGACAGGGGGACGTCTAGCCAAAAACATTCAGTACTTC. Protein product: CASSLRIGTGGRLAKNIQYF.

The J gene is TRBJ2-5, the V gene TRBV5-4; 10 nucleotides agree with TRBD1. Germline V gene lookup returns CDR1 SGHNT and CDR2 YYREEE (reference sequence). V dropped 4 bases and J dropped 6; count of bases not matched to a gene: 12. The CDR3 runs to 16 residues. The CDR3 loop is CASSRGGRDRGQTQYF. The CDR3 DNA reads TGTGCCAGCAGCCGGGGGGGAAGGGACAGGGGACAGACCCAGTACTTC. Variable domain in full (rest from reference TRBV5-4 and TRBJ2-5): ETGVTQSPTHLIKTRGQQVTLRCSSQSGHNTVSWYQQALGQGPQFIFQYYREEENGRGNFPPRFSGLQFPNYSSELNVNALELDDSALYLCASSRGGRDRGQTQYFGPGTRLLVL.

The table lists this clone with a count of one. This rearrangement joins TRBV7-6 to TRBJ2-2, with TRBD1 as a possible D gene (6 bases). V lost 5 bases and J lost 1, with 14 bases in between. Germline V lookup: CDR1 SGHVS, CDR2 FNYEAQ. This CDR3 region has 16 residues. The CDR3, as DNA: TGTGCCAGCAGCCCCCACGGCAGGGGGAACACCGGGGAGCTGTTTTTT. Translated: CASSPHGRGNTGELFF.

The chain combines TRBV5-1 with TRBJ2-2; maybe TRBD1 (5 bases). Germline V CDR1 and CDR2: SGHRS, YFSETQ. The CDR3 is 17 amino acids. V lost 1 base and J 6 bases, leaving 19 bases between the germline ends. CDR3 coding DNA: TGCGCCAGCAGCTTGAATCGGTCAGGGATAACCGCCGGGGAGCTGTTTTTT. Translation gives CASSLNRSGITAGELFF.

The chain is built from TRBV18 and TRBJ2-7; possible D gene TRBD2, 5 bases. Germline-derived CDR1 and CDR2 are KGHSH and LQKENI. V lost 6 bases to trimming and J lost 6 bases, with 21 bases between them. The CDR3 extends over 15 amino acids. DNA of the CDR3: TGTGCCAGCTCGCCTCAGTCGAGCGGTTCGGTCGAGCAGTACTTC. Translated, it gives CASSPQSSGSVEQYF. The full variable domain, completed using reference TRBV18 and TRBJ2-7, is NAGVMQNPRHLVRRRGQEARLRCSPMKGHSHVYWYRQLPEEGLKFMVYLQKENIIDESGMPKERFSAEFPKEGPSILRIQQVVRGDSAAYFCASSPQSSGSVEQYFGPGTRLTVT.

The chain combines TRBV5-1 with TRBJ1-6; 8 bases match TRBD1. V lost 0 bases and J lost 9; bases outside the gene matches: 5. Germline values: CDR1 SGHRS, CDR2 YFSETQ. The length of the CDR3 is 15 residues. The CDR3 sequence: CASSLAGQGFSPLHF. CDR3 nucleotide sequence: TGCGCCAGCAGCTTGGCCGGACAGGGTTTTTCACCCCTCCACTTT.

The rearrangement links TRBV2 to TRBJ1-3; TRBD1 agrees at 9 bases. V lost 6 bases, J lost 0 bases, and 6 bases stayed unmatched. This CDR3 has 16 amino acids. In germline, CDR1 is SNHLY, CDR2 FYNNEI. The CDR3 nucleotides are TGTGCCAGCAGACCGGGACAGGGCCGCTCTGGAAACACCATATATTTT. This codes for CASRPGQGRSGNTIYF. The full variable domain, with the rest looked up from reference TRBV2 and TRBJ1-3, is EPEVTQTPSHQVTQMGQEVILRCVPISNHLYFYWYRQILGQKVEFLVSFYNNEISEKSEIFDDQFSVERPDGSNFTLKIRSTKLEDSAMYFCASRPGQGRSGNTIYFGEGSWLTVV.

The rearrangement links TRBV7-8 to TRBJ1-1; 11 positions agree with TRBD1. The CDR3 is 18 residues long. Germline loops: CDR1 SGHVS, CDR2 FQNEAQ. Losses at the gene ends were 5 bases for V and 0 bases for J; bases not matched to a gene: 11. The DNA for the CDR3 is TGTGCCAGCAGCGGGAGGACAGGGGGCGCAAGGGTGAACACTGAAGCTTTCTTT. As protein: CASSGRTGGARVNTEAFF.

The V and J genes are TRBV27 and TRBJ2-5, with TRBD1 as a possible D gene (6 bases). CDR3 length equals 16 residues. V lost 2 bases, J lost 2 bases, and 15 bases lay in between. CDR1 is MNHEY, CDR2 SMNVEV, per germline (reference sequence). The CDR3 sequence is CASSLRPRTAQETQYF. CDR3 DNA sequence: TGTGCCAGCAGTTTACGACCCCGGACAGCACAAGAGACCCAGTACTTC.